This T cell receptor beta chain was captured in a study of low-dose radiotherapy and immunotherapy resistance in tumors. TRAV and TRBV primers primed cDNA for both TCRalpha and TCRbeta. The PCR that amplified TCRs ran for about 20 cycles, relying on a constant-region primer and a V-primer adapter. From the reads, TCRdb called clonotypes with MiXCR, one entry per CDR3 protein. The data show some 85,000 distinct CDR3 sequences, approximately 17% seen once. For this clonotype: A far larger clone is only one base removed, so a read error is likely.

Stated time point: before trial treatment. Low-dose radiotherapy and low-dose cyclophosphamide, together with aspirin, ipilimumab and nivolumab, were given to donors. V lost 6 bases to trimming and J lost 1 base, with 8 bases between them. There are 13 residues in the CDR3. CDR1 is KGHDR and CDR2 is SFDVKD in the germline V gene. This TCR was sampled from a male donor with prostate cancer. The gene calls are TRBV24-1 and TRBJ1-1, with D maybe TRBD1 (5 bases). The source material was PBMCs, sampled before treatment. CDR3 bases: TGTGCCACCAGTTCCGGGACGAACACTGAAGCTTTCTTT. This translates into CATSSGTNTEAFF.